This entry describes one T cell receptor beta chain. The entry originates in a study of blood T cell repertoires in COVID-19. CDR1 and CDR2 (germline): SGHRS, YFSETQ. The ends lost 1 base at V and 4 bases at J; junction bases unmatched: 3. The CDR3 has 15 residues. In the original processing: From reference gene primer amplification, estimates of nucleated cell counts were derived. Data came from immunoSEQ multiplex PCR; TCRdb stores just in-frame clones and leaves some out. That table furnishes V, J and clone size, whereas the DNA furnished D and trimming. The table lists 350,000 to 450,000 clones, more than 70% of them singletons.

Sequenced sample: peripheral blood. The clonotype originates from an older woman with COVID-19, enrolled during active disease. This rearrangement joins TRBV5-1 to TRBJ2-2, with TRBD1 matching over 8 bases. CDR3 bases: TGCGCCAGCAGCTTGCAGGGGGCGGGCACCGGGGAGCTGTTTTTT. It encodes CASSLQGAGTGELFF.